This T cell receptor (beta chain) was captured by sequencing in a study of CD8+CD57+ T cells in acquired aplastic anemia. Across the whole study: The mean DNA yield obtained from sorted CD4+ and CD8+ cells came to approximately 3 ug.

There are a few counts of this clonotype. What it binds is not known. Findings and limits, study-wide: Patients were compared with controls for CD8+ Simpson's diversity, and no significant difference emerged. Common to patients and controls were twenty-nine CD8+ CDR3 sequences.

Profiles of TCR beta VDJ and CDR3 were generated from a genomic DNA template. TCRdb re-called the reads through MiXCR, storing one row per CDR3 protein. The sample holds 250,000 to 300,000 distinct CDR3 sequences, approximately 55% seen once. Sequenced: sorted CD4+, CD8+, or CD8+CD57+ T cells (not recorded which) from PBMCs. The TCR comes from a human donor with severe aplastic anemia or a healthy control (not recorded which).

CDR3 coding DNA: TGCGCCAGCAGTGGGGGAAACGAGCAGTACTTC. It translates to CASSGGNEQYF. This rearrangement joins TRBV10-2 to TRBJ2-7; no definite D call. CDR3 size: 11 residues. The V gene lost 4 bases and the J gene lost 5 bases, with 6 bases spanning the gap. The germline V gene has CDR1 WSHSY and CDR2 SAAADI.